This TCR beta chain emerged from a study of T cell repertoires in cytomegalovirus infection. Regarding the study as a whole: Accumulated public TCR beta family frequency recognized individuals carrying CMV together with the relevant HLA.

TCRdb passed the reads through MiXCR, listing each CDR3 protein once. The sample shows just over 150,000 distinct CDR3 sequences, about a quarter of them seen only once. Germline assignment: CDR1 SGHKS and CDR2 YYEKEE (reference sequence). This CDR3 contains 14 residues. The V and J ends lost 4 bases and 4 bases, in that order; junction bases with no gene match: 5. This clonotype was found a few times. Its specificity is unknown. Sequencing was performed on PBMCs. The clonotype originates from a human donor in good health (CMV status not recorded). Some clones in this sample may be carry-over from other donors' samples. The chain carries TRBV5-5 and TRBJ1-5; 7 bases fit TRBD1. The DNA for the CDR3 is TGTGCCAGCAGCGCCGGGACAGATAATCAGCCCCAGCATTTT. It codes for CASSAGTDNQPQHF.